This entry is about one T cell receptor beta chain. This sample was included in a study of blood T cell repertoires in COVID-19. Overall study context: The cDNA or gDNA used as material had been derived from T cells, B-cell-depleted T cells, or PBMCs.

Germline V gene lookup returns CDR1 MDHEN and CDR2 SYDVKM. The V gene end was trimmed by 2 bases and the J gene end by 2 bases; junction bases not matched to a gene: 4. CDR3 length equals 15 residues. Patients from Seattle were sampled longitudinally, starting during active infection. Clones were read by immunoSEQ multiplex PCR, and TCRdb kept only the in-frame ones, dropping some. The sample records about 190,000 clones, around nine tenths being singletons. Material: peripheral blood. The chain joins TRBV28 to TRBJ1-2, with 8 bases aligning to TRBD1. The clonotype originates from a woman aged 70 to 79 with COVID-19, enrolled during active disease. The CDR3: CASSLGQGANYGYTF. The CDR3 DNA sequence: TGTGCCAGCAGTTTAGGCCAGGGGGCAAACTATGGCTACACCTTC.